A single sample gave rise to the 3 T cell receptor beta chains below, sequenced in a study of technical replicates of blood from a few donors. Clones were read by immunoSEQ multiplex PCR, and TCRdb kept only the in-frame ones, dropping some. The sample includes 83,000 or so clones, roughly 92% of them seen just once. Sequencing was carried out using T cells isolated from PBMCs. These receptor sequences come from a human donor in good health.

This chain links TRBV5-1 with TRBJ2-7; tentative D call: TRBD2 (6 bases). This CDR3 contains 18 residues. In germline, CDR1 is SGHRS, CDR2 YFSETQ. The ends were cut back, 0 bases at V and 0 bases at J, with 19 bases in the middle. The CDR3 coding sequence is TGCGCCAGCAGCTTGGGGGACTTAAGGAGCCGCACCTCCTACGAGCAGTACTTC. This gives the protein CASSLGDLRSRTSYEQYF.

The rearrangement joins TRBV7-9 to TRBJ2-7; D possibly corresponds to TRBD1 (6 bases). The V end lost 5 bases, the J end lost 6 bases, and 14 bases lay between the germline ends. Germline CDR1 SEHNR, CDR2 FQNEAQ (reference sequence). The CDR3 totals 13 residues. The CDR3 loop reads CASSPHTGIEQYF. The CDR3 bases are TGTGCCAGCAGCCCTCATACAGGGATCGAGCAGTACTTC.

A remark on this clone: A junction boundary mismatches the germline segment, possibly from a read error. The chain combines TRBV18 with TRBJ1-1; D is undetermined. Germline CDR1 KGHSH, CDR2 LQKENI. The CDR3 is 15 residues long. The CDR3 DNA reads TGTGCCAGTTCACCTTACTTGACGGAGAGGGCTGAAGCTTTCTTT. The encoded protein is CASSPYLTERAEAFF.